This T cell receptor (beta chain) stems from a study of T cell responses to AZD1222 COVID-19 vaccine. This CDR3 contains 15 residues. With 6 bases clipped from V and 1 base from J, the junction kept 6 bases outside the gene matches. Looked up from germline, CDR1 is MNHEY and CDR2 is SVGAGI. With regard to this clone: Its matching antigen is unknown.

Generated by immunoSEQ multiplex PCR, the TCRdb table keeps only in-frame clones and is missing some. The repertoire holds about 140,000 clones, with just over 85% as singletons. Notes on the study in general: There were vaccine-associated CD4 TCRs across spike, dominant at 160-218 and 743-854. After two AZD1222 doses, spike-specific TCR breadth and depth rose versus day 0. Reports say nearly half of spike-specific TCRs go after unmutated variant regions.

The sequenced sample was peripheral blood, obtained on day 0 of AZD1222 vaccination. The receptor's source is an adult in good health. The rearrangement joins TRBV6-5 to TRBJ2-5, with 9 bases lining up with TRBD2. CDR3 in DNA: TGTGCCAGCAGGGGAGCGGGAGGTCTCCAAGAGACCCAGTACTTC. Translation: CASRGAGGLQETQYF.